This T cell receptor (beta chain) was captured by sequencing in a study of T-cell reconstitution after alpha-beta-depleted transplantation in children. A library of TCRbeta sequences, prepared with unique molecular identifiers, was generated. From the PCR reads, TCRdb called clonotypes with MiXCR, one entry per CDR3 protein. In the table there are approximately 88,000 distinct CDR3 sequences, 12% of which are singletons. There are a few counts of this clonotype. J gave up 0 bases and V 0 bases, and 3 bases lay outside the gene matches. Germline CDR1 is LGHNA and CDR2 is YSLEER. The length of the CDR3 is 16 residues.

The TCR comes from a human donor who donated a stem cell graft to a child with inherited bone marrow failure. The chain employs TRBV4-3 and TRBJ2-7; 9 bases are shared with TRBD2. The sequencing used PBMCs from the stem cell graft donor, collected from the stem cell graft. The CDR3 loop is CASSQDPAGGSYEQYF. CDR3 coding DNA: TGCGCCAGCAGCCAAGATCCAGCGGGGGGCTCCTACGAGCAGTACTTC.